This T cell receptor beta chain came from a study of T cell responses to AZD1222 COVID-19 vaccine. Overall study context: Second-dose intervals of approximately 4 or approximately 12 weeks were pooled. Study conclusions and caveats: Repertoires in all cases were sampled only once the peak T cell response had passed. Spike-specific TCR breadth rose after two AZD1222 doses, and depth rose as well.

Regarding this clone: Its specificity is unknown.

TCRdb's copy holds only in-frame clones and misses some; the assay was immunoSEQ multiplex PCR. The table lists some 150,000 clones, around 92% of them singletons, with around 0.9% in the top ten. Per germline, CDR1 SNHLY and CDR2 FYNNEI. The CDR3 consists of 15 residues. After removal of 6 bases from V and 0 bases from J, the junction contained 5 bases not matched to a gene. V gene TRBV2 combines with J gene TRBJ1-5; 7 bases are shared with TRBD1. This clonotype originated in an adult in good health. The source material was peripheral blood, sampled on day 0 of AZD1222 vaccination. CDR3 bases: TGTGCCAGCAGCATGCAGGGGGATAGCAATCAGCCCCAGCATTTT. This translates into CASSMQGDSNQPQHF.